These 10 T cell receptor beta chains came from one sample sequenced in a study of identical twins. TCRdb re-derived calls from the 5' RACE reads in MiXCR, one entry per CDR3 protein. The sample carries roughly 190,000 distinct CDR3 sequences, about a sixth recorded once. This sample was shared with a second study, whose subject was T cells expressing NK-cell markers.

The sample was CD8+ T cells sorted from blood. The receptors here all came from a woman aged 18-29 years in good health.

In its sample, this clonotype was seen a few times. The chain is built from TRBV12-5 and TRBJ2-7; D is uncertain. The V gene lost 2 bases and the J gene lost 3 bases, with 8 bases spanning the gap. The germline CDR1 and CDR2 sequences are LGHNT and FRNRAP. The CDR3 contains 13 residues. CDR3 amino acids: CASGLNGLYEQYF. In DNA, the CDR3 is TGTGCTAGTGGTTTGAATGGGCTCTACGAGCAGTACTTC.

In its sample, this clonotype was seen a few times. The rearrangement links TRBV12-3 or TRBV12-4 to TRBJ2-1; 7 bases fit TRBD1. This CDR3 has 15 residues. With V trimmed by 3 bases and J by 7 bases, 9 bases remained unmatched. CDR3 protein: CASSFTGAAKNEQFF. DNA of the CDR3: TGTGCCAGCAGTTTTACAGGGGCGGCTAAGAATGAGCAGTTCTTC.

This clonotype was seen a handful of times. V and J are TRBV25-1 and TRBJ2-2, with D possibly being TRBD1 (5 bases). Germline assignment: CDR1 MGHDK and CDR2 SYGVNS. V dropped 1 base and J dropped 3 bases, with 12 bases sitting between them. The CDR3 is 16 amino acids. CDR3 residues: CASSESVPTDTGELFF. The CDR3 region has the DNA TGTGCCAGCAGTGAATCTGTTCCGACAGACACCGGGGAGCTGTTTTTT.

The chain combines TRBV12-3 or TRBV12-4 with TRBJ1-1; no reliable D call. The CDR3 totals 14 residues. Trimming took 1 base from V and 3 from J, leaving 9 bases between them. The CDR3 protein is CASSLESGYTEAFF. The CDR3 DNA follows: TGTGCCAGCAGTTTAGAATCGGGCTACACTGAAGCTTTCTTT.

This clonotype turned up a few times. The V call is TRBV6-2 or TRBV6-3, the J call TRBJ2-7; D might be TRBD1 (6 bases). This CDR3 comprises 13 residues. Germline CDR1 is MNHEY and CDR2 is SVGEGT. The V end was cut by 5 bases, the J end by 5 bases, with 13 bases between. The CDR3, as DNA: TGTGCCAGCAGTCCGGGACAATGGAACGAGCAGTACTTC. Translated: CASSPGQWNEQYF.

The gene calls are TRBV6-5 and TRBJ2-7, with D perhaps TRBD1 (6 bases). CDR1 is MNHEY, CDR2 SVGAGI, per germline. Between the trimmed V and J ends, which lost 2 bases and 5 bases, there was a span of 10 bases. CDR3 size: 13 residues. As DNA, the CDR3 is TGTGCCAGCAGTTACGCAGGGGACAACGAGCAGTACTTC. Its protein is CASSYAGDNEQYF.

The rearrangement joins TRBV30 to TRBJ2-7; 10 bases are a match to TRBD1. Germline CDR1 and CDR2: GTSNPN and SVGIG (reference sequence). There are 12 residues in the CDR3. With 6 bases clipped from V and 6 bases from J, the junction kept 5 bases outside the gene matches. The chain's CDR3 is CACPGQGSEQYF. CDR3 nucleotides: TGTGCCTGCCCGGGACAGGGGAGCGAGCAGTACTTC.

This clonotype was picked up a small number of times. The V call is TRBV12-3 or TRBV12-4, the J call TRBJ2-2; 7 nucleotides align to TRBD2. The CDR3 extends over 16 amino acids. V shed 6 bases and J 6 bases; nucleotides not matched to a gene: 13. The CDR3 bases are TGTGCCAGCAGCCCACCGTGGCGGGAGTACCCCGGGGAGCTGTTTTTT. Translated: CASSPPWREYPGELFF.

V and J are TRBV7-8 and TRBJ1-2; D is unresolved. The CDR3 runs 12 residues. With 1 base removed from V and 8 bases from J, the gap between germline ends came to 8 bases. Per the germline V gene, CDR1 is SGHVS and CDR2 is FQNEAQ. The CDR3 here is CASSLGQMGYTF. CDR3 in DNA: TGTGCCAGCAGCTTAGGGCAAATGGGCTACACCTTC. Variable domain in full (rest from reference TRBV7-8 and TRBJ1-2): GAGVSQSPRYKVAKRGQDVALRCDPISGHVSLFWYQQALGQGPEFLTYFQNEAQLDKSGLPSDRFFAERPEGSVSTLKIQRTQQEDSAVYLCASSLGQMGYTFGSGTRLTVV.

This clonotype was detected a few times. The genes are TRBV6-2 or TRBV6-3 and TRBJ2-5; D is uncertain. The V end lost 9 bases, the J end lost 2 bases, and 16 bases lay between the germline ends. CDR3 length: 14 amino acids. Looked up from germline, CDR1 is MNHEY and CDR2 is SVGEGT. DNA of the CDR3: TGTGCCAGACTTACGGTCACATGTCAAGAGACCCAGTACTTC. Its translation: CARLTVTCQETQYF.